This TCR beta chain was identified during a study of beta chain bispecific antibodies for T cell cancers. About the research overall: Jurkat cells expressed TRBV12-3; HPB-ALL cells expressed TRBV5-5. The study's findings and limits: The leukemia cells, rather than normal T cells, gave most of the targeted TRBV signal.

Either OKT3 anti-CD3 antibody or CD3/CD28 beads expanded T cells from blood mononuclear cells over roughly three days. Bispecific antibody was added to some 5 x 10^4 normal T cells and some 5 x 10^4 target cells. As to this clonotype: Its antigen is not known.

CDR3 size: 13 residues. CDR1 and CDR2 (germline): LNHDA, SQIVND (reference sequence). J gave up 2 bases and V 9 bases, and 5 bases lay outside the gene matches. Clonotypes were quantified using unique molecular identifier barcodes. Via MiXCR, TCRdb re-called the 5' RACE reads, giving one row per CDR3 protein. The sample includes some 21,000 distinct CDR3 sequences, approximately 2.5% seen only once; the top ten take about a third. The receptor's source is a human donor in good health. Some clones in this sample may be carry-over from other donors' samples. The chain is built from TRBV19 and TRBJ2-5; 8 bases fit TRBD1. Sample: healthy donor T cells cultured with leukemia cells. DNA for the CDR3: TGTGCCAGCCGAGACAGGGGACAAGAGACCCAGTACTTC. This encodes CASRDRGQETQYF.